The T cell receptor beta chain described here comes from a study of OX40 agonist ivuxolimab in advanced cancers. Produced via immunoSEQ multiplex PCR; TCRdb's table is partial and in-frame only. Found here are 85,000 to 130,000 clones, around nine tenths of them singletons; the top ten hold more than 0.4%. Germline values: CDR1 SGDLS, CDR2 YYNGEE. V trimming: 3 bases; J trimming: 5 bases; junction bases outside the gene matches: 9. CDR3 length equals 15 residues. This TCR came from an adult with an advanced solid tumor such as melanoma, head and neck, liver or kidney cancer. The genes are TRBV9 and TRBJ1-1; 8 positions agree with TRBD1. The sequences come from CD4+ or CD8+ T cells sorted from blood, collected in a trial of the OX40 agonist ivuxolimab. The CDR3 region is CASSARTGRETEAFF. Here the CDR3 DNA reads TGTGCCAGCAGCGCTCGGACAGGGCGGGAGACTGAAGCTTTCTTT.